A single sample gave rise to the 18 T cell receptor beta chains below, sequenced in a study of T cells after somatic rescue of genetic block. Measured with immunoSEQ multiplex PCR; TCRdb has only the in-frame clones, and not every one. The repertoire includes under 8,500 clones, around 80% of them detected once, and less than 30% sits in the top ten. Source material: peripheral blood mononuclear cells (PBMCs). The receptors come from a boy aged 10-17 years.

The rearrangement links TRBV6-5 to TRBJ2-5; 9 bases align to TRBD2. CDR1 MNHEY and CDR2 SVGAGI come from the germline V gene. V shed 5 bases and J 2 bases; nucleotides not matched to a gene: 6. CDR3 length equals 15 residues. The CDR3, as DNA: TGTGCCAGCAGTCCCCTAGCGGGGCTTCAAGAGACCCAGTACTTC. Translated: CASSPLAGLQETQYF.

This clone has just a few counts. V gene TRBV7-6 combines with J gene TRBJ2-3; 13 bases fit TRBD2. Trimming at V came to 5 bases and at J to 6 bases, leaving 5 bases not matched to a gene. The CDR3 has 15 residues. Germline V gives CDR1 SGHVS, CDR2 FNYEAQ. CDR3: CASSPLAGGGDTQYF. The CDR3, as DNA: TGTGCCAGCAGCCCACTAGCGGGAGGGGGGGATACGCAGTATTTT. Complete variable domain (other parts from reference TRBV7-6 and TRBJ2-3): GAGVSQSPRYKVTKRGQDVALRCDPISGHVSLYWYRQALGQGPEFLTYFNYEAQQDKSGLPNDRFSAERPEGSISTLTIQRTEQRDSAMYRCASSPLAGGGDTQYFGPGTRLTVL.

This clone was seen a few times. This rearrangement joins TRBV5-4 to TRBJ2-6; D is undetermined. Trimming removed 3 bases from V and 0 bases from J, with 10 bases in between. Germline V lookup: CDR1 SGHNT, CDR2 YYREEE (reference sequence). The CDR3 covers 16 residues. Written as DNA, the CDR3 is TGTGCCAGCAGCTATTTCCCCCCCTCTGGGGCCAACGTCCTGACTTTC. Protein product: CASSYFPPSGANVLTF. The full variable domain, its missing parts supplied by reference TRBV5-4 and TRBJ2-6, is ETGVTQSPTHLIKTRGQQVTLRCSSQSGHNTVSWYQQALGQGPQFIFQYYREEENGRGNFPPRFSGLQFPNYSSELNVNALELDDSALYLCASSYFPPSGANVLTFGAGSRLTVL.

Note on this clone: The germline gene is not matched at one end of the junction; a read error may be the cause. The genes are TRBV6-5 and TRBJ1-3, with 7 positions matching TRBD1. Per the germline V gene, CDR1 is MNHEY and CDR2 is SVGAGI. There are 15 residues in the CDR3. CDR3 in DNA: TGTACCAGCAGTTACTCGAAGGGGGCGGTTAACACCATATATTTT. This sequence encodes CTSSYSKGAVNTIYF.

This sequence joins TRBV9 and TRBJ2-3; no clear D. The CDR3 is made up of 15 amino acids. The V end was cut by 0 bases, the J end by 4 bases, with 12 bases between. The V gene's germline CDR1 is SGDLS and CDR2 YYNGEE. For the CDR3, the DNA is TGTGCCAGCAGCGTAGCCGGTTACCCCCCAGATACGCAGTATTTT. Translated: CASSVAGYPPDTQYF.

V gene TRBV9 combines with J gene TRBJ2-7; D tentatively reads TRBD1 or TRBD2 (6 bases each). V gave up 0 bases and J gave up 2 bases, with 12 bases separating them. This CDR3 contains 15 residues. CDR1 is SGDLS and CDR2 is YYNGEE in the germline V gene. CDR3 in amino acids: CASSVGGGLTYEQYF. CDR3 in DNA: TGTGCCAGCAGCGTAGGAGGGGGGCTCACCTACGAGCAGTACTTC.

V and J are TRBV4-3 and TRBJ2-7; D is tentatively TRBD1 or TRBD2 (5 bases each). CDR3 length equals 16 residues. Between the trimmed V and J ends, which lost 3 bases and 5 bases, there was a span of 20 bases. The germline V gene has CDR1 LGHNA and CDR2 YSLEER. The CDR3 loop reads CASSHFRDQPPDEQYF. The CDR3 nucleotides read TGCGCCAGCAGCCACTTCCGGGACCAGCCTCCGGACGAGCAGTACTTC.

This chain uses TRBV28 with TRBJ2-7, with D unresolved. Germline V gene data show CDR1 as MDHEN and CDR2 as SYDVKM. The CDR3 is made up of 15 amino acids. Trimming removed 5 bases at V and 2 bases at J, with 16 bases between. CDR3 region: CASSPRPGPPYEQYF. In DNA form, the CDR3 reads TGTGCCAGCAGTCCGCGCCCCGGGCCTCCCTACGAGCAGTACTTC.

The chain has TRBV6-4 and TRBJ2-1; 10 bases are a match to TRBD2. This CDR3 is 15 amino acids long. V dropped 2 bases and J dropped 8; count of bases not matched to a gene: 6. Germline CDR1 reads MRHNA; CDR2 reads SNTAGT. CDR3 sequence (DNA): TGTGCCAGCAGTGACGGTCTAGCGGGGGAGGATGAGCAGTTCTTC. It specifies CASSDGLAGEDEQFF.

The CDR3 loop reads CASSLGQGNEQYF. The CDR3, as DNA: TGTGCCAGCAGCTTGGGACAGGGAAACGAGCAGTACTTC. This chain joins TRBV13 and TRBJ2-7; TRBD1 aligns across 9 bases. Germline trimming cut 3 bases from V and 5 bases from J; bases unmatched to any gene: 2. Germline assignment: CDR1 PRHDT and CDR2 FYEKMQ (reference sequence). The CDR3 spans 13 residues.

In its sample, this clone was seen a few times. The chain combines TRBV6-1 with TRBJ2-7, with a possible D match to TRBD1 (5 bases). The CDR3 is made up of 13 amino acids. Germline CDR1 is MNHNS and CDR2 is SASEGT. V was pared by 4 bases and J by 4 bases, with 11 bases between. The CDR3 sequence: CASSVETVYEQYF. Written as DNA, the CDR3 is TGTGCCAGCAGTGTAGAGACAGTTTACGAGCAGTACTTC.

The chain carries TRBV9 and TRBJ2-1; 9 nucleotides match TRBD2. Germline CDR1 SGDLS, CDR2 YYNGEE. CDR3 length: 14 amino acids. V shed 2 bases and J 7 bases; nucleotides not matched to a gene: 4. The CDR3 sequence: CASSVGGRANEQFF. The CDR3 nucleotides are TGTGCCAGCAGCGTGGGCGGGAGGGCGAATGAGCAGTTCTTC.

This rearrangement joins TRBV28 to TRBJ2-1; perhaps TRBD1 as D (8 bases). The CDR3 spans 15 residues. CDR1 MDHEN and CDR2 SYDVKM come from the germline V gene. Trimming took 5 bases from V and 3 from J, leaving 14 bases between them. CDR3 amino acids: CASSQGASGYNEQFF. CDR3 nucleotide sequence: TGTGCCAGCAGTCAGGGGGCTAGCGGCTACAATGAGCAGTTCTTC.

CDR3 sequence: CASSFPGQGPFF. The CDR3 nucleotides are TGTGCCAGCAGTTTCCCCGGACAGGGCCCTTTCTTT. The chain recombines TRBV28 with TRBJ1-1; TRBD1 matches 8 bases. Germline loops: CDR1 MDHEN, CDR2 SYDVKM. With 3 bases clipped from V and 12 bases from J, the junction kept 6 bases outside the gene matches. This CDR3 region has 12 residues.

This chain links TRBV6-6 with TRBJ1-3; no definite D call. V was cut by 6 bases and J by 4 bases, with 16 bases left in between. The CDR3 length is 15 residues. The germline CDR1 and CDR2 sequences are MNHNY and SVGAGI (reference sequence). The CDR3 reads CASRTGRQFGNTIYF. The CDR3 region has the DNA TGTGCCAGCAGAACCGGGAGGCAGTTCGGAAACACCATATATTTT.

This chain links TRBV5-1 with TRBJ2-3, with 10 bases that match TRBD1. The germline V gene has CDR1 SGHRS and CDR2 YFSETQ. The V and J ends lost 4 bases and 2 bases, in that order; junction bases with no gene match: 4. This CDR3 spans 15 amino acids. The CDR3, as DNA: TGCGCCAGCAGCCTAGGGACAGGGGTCACAGATACGCAGTATTTT. It is translated as CASSLGTGVTDTQYF.

The chain combines TRBV7-6 with TRBJ2-5; 9 bases are shared with TRBD1. The V gene end was trimmed by 1 base and the J gene end by 3 bases; junction bases not matched to a gene: 3. The CDR3 contains 15 residues. Germline V gene lookup returns CDR1 SGHVS and CDR2 FNYEAQ. CDR3 sequence reads: CASSLVGTGKETQYF. The CDR3 region has the DNA TGTGCCAGCAGCTTAGTTGGGACAGGGAAAGAGACCCAGTACTTC.

The V call is TRBV5-1, the J call TRBJ2-1, with 9 bases fitting TRBD2. The ends lost 4 bases at V and 6 bases at J; junction bases unmatched: 5. The CDR3 spans 14 residues. The germline gives CDR1 SGHRS, CDR2 YFSETQ. The CDR3 coding sequence is TGCGCCAGCAGCCCAAGCGGGGGGAGCAATGAGCAGTTCTTC. Residues: CASSPSGGSNEQFF.